This T cell receptor beta chain was captured in a study of T cells after yellow fever vaccination. At the level of the study: Any fraction with a low cell number was prepared using SMART-Seq v4 Ultra Low Input. The study's findings and limits: FACS-sorted repertoires could contain abundant clonotypes contaminating from the bulk population. Re-detected after boosting: most primary clones, 96% of CD4 and under 90% of CD8.

Concerning this clonotype: Its antigen is currently unknown.

Germline CDR1 SGHTA, CDR2 FQGTGA. Trimming removed 2 bases at V and 0 bases at J, with 10 bases between. The CDR3 loop spans 15 amino acids. By 5'RACE template switching, TCR cDNA was produced, with a universal primer site and UMIs added in the process. Via MiXCR, TCRdb re-called the 5' RACE reads, giving one row per CDR3 protein. The table shows about 320,000 distinct CDR3 sequences, with around 6.8% occurring only once. The chain carries TRBV7-3 and TRBJ1-1; D not resolved. This TCR derives from a man between 18 and 35 years old who received the YFV17D yellow fever vaccine. This material consisted of PBMCs, taken roughly 46 days after the first yellow fever vaccination. As DNA, the CDR3 is TGTGCCAGCAGCTTATACGCCACGTTGAACACTGAAGCTTTCTTT. Translated: CASSLYATLNTEAFF.